These 18 T cell receptor beta chains were all obtained from the same sample, sequenced in a study of Ad26.COV2.S vaccination and SARS-CoV-2 variants. Treatment given: roughly 19 received Ad26.COV2.S at low or high dose, single or two shots; several received placebo; per-sample allocation not given. At day 63 after the first vaccine or placebo injection, samples were drawn. Assay used: immunoSEQ multiplex PCR; TCRdb lists only in-frame clones, some missing. The sample shows around 400,000 clones, about 89% of them seen only once. The sample consisted of peripheral blood, taken in a trial of Ad26.COV2.S vaccine versus placebo. The receptors here all came from a person between 18 and 60 years old who received the Ad26.COV2.S COVID-19 vaccine or a placebo.

This clone has just a few counts. The chain joins TRBV7-6 to TRBJ2-1; D unclear. V gave up 5 bases and J gave up 10 bases, with 9 bases separating them. The CDR3 runs 11 residues. Germline-derived CDR1 and CDR2 are SGHVS and FNYEAQ. CDR3 in DNA: TGTGCCAGCAGCCTCTCCGAGGAGCAGTTCTTC. It is translated as CASSLSEEQFF. Based on the CDR3 plus reference TRBV7-6 and TRBJ2-1, the full variable domain is GAGVSQSPRYKVTKRGQDVALRCDPISGHVSLYWYRQALGQGPEFLTYFNYEAQQDKSGLPNDRFSAERPEGSISTLTIQRTEQRDSAMYRCASSLSEEQFFGPGTRLTVL.

The gene calls are TRBV5-1 and TRBJ1-3, with D perhaps matching TRBD1 (5 bases). Trimming removed 2 bases at V and 6 bases at J, with 18 bases between. The germline gives CDR1 SGHRS, CDR2 YFSETQ. There are 16 residues in the CDR3. This CDR3 is CASSLKLGAAENTIYF. CDR3 nucleotide sequence: TGCGCCAGCAGCTTAAAATTAGGGGCTGCCGAAAACACCATATATTTT.

The rearrangement links TRBV30 to TRBJ2-7; no firm D call. Germline V gene data show CDR1 as GTSNPN and CDR2 as SVGIG (reference sequence). This CDR3 is built from 14 residues. Trimming left V 1 base short and J 5 bases short, with 15 bases between. The CDR3 region has the DNA TGTGCCTGGAGTGAGGGCGCCCGCCTCCACGAGCAGTACTTC. Its protein is CAWSEGARLHEQYF.

The V call is TRBV5-6, the J call TRBJ2-1; 12 bases fit TRBD2. CDR1 and CDR2 from the germline V gene are SGHDT and YYEEEE. The CDR3 runs 15 residues. The V gene end was trimmed by 4 bases and the J gene end by 6 bases; junction bases not matched to a gene: 5. The CDR3 DNA sequence: TGTGCCAGCAGCCTGGGACTAGCGGGTTTCAATGAGCAGTTCTTC. This encodes CASSLGLAGFNEQFF.

The chain uses TRBV5-6 and TRBJ2-7; 7 bases align to TRBD2. CDR1 is SGHDT and CDR2 is YYEEEE in the germline V gene. With 6 bases clipped from V and 2 bases from J, the junction kept 5 bases outside the gene matches. The CDR3 extends over 13 amino acids. CDR3 region: CASTKAGPYEQYF. The CDR3 coding sequence is TGTGCCAGCACCAAAGCGGGGCCCTACGAGCAGTACTTC.

This rearrangement joins TRBV9 to TRBJ2-2, with 7 bases aligning to TRBD2. CDR3 length: 15 residues. With V trimmed by 1 base and J by 3 bases, 3 bases remained unmatched. CDR1 and CDR2 (germline): SGDLS, YYNGEE. Here the CDR3 DNA reads TGTGCCAGCAGCGTACTGGCGGGGGACACCGGGGAGCTGTTTTTT. Amino acids: CASSVLAGDTGELFF.

The V gene is TRBV15, the J gene TRBJ2-7; D is unclear. The V end lost 0 bases, the J end lost 3 bases, and 6 bases lay between the germline ends. Germline V CDR1 and CDR2: LNHNV, YYDKDF (reference sequence). The CDR3 contains 13 residues. The chain's CDR3 is CATSRDGYYEQYF. Written as DNA, the CDR3 is TGTGCCACCAGCAGAGACGGTTACTACGAGCAGTACTTC.

The table lists this clone with a count of one. V is TRBV3-1 (or the pseudogene TRBV3-2) and J is TRBJ2-1; 10 bases map to TRBD1. CDR1 and CDR2 from the germline V gene are LGHDT and YNNKEL (reference sequence). CDR3 size: 18 residues. V gave up 1 base and J gave up 0 bases; unmatched junction bases: 6. For the CDR3, the DNA is TGTGCCAGCAGCCAAGGGGACAGGGGACTGAGCTCCTACAATGAGCAGTTCTTC. Translating it yields CASSQGDRGLSSYNEQFF.

The J gene is TRBJ1-2, the V gene TRBV27; TRBD1 is a possible D gene (5 bases). The germline V gene has CDR1 MNHEY and CDR2 SMNVEV (reference sequence). The V end was cut by 0 bases, the J end by 3 bases, with 14 bases between. The CDR3 is 16 residues long. The CDR3 loop is CASSLSGGIGHYGYTF. The CDR3 coding sequence is TGTGCCAGCAGTTTATCGGGGGGTATCGGACACTATGGCTACACCTTC.

This chain connects TRBV28 to TRBJ1-6; the D gene is possibly TRBD1 (5 bases). Trimming removed 1 base from V and 2 bases from J, with 12 bases in between. The CDR3 extends over 17 amino acids. CDR1 is MDHEN and CDR2 is SYDVKM in the germline V gene. The CDR3 DNA follows: TGTGCCAGCAGTTTATCCGACGAAGGGGCCTATAATTCACCCCTCCACTTT. Its translation: CASSLSDEGAYNSPLHF.

The chain joins TRBV3-1 (or the pseudogene TRBV3-2) to TRBJ1-3, with TRBD1 as a possible D gene (6 bases). The V and J ends lost 1 base and 7 bases respectively, with 8 bases between them. Germline V CDR1 and CDR2: LGHDT, YNNKEL (reference sequence). This CDR3 has 13 residues. This CDR3 is CASSQVQGNTIYF. The CDR3 DNA reads as TGTGCCAGCAGCCAAGTACAGGGTAACACCATATATTTT.

The gene calls are TRBV28 and TRBJ1-5; no clear D gene. The CDR3 runs to 14 residues. CDR1 and CDR2 (germline): MDHEN, SYDVKM. V lost 3 bases and J lost 3, with 9 bases in between. As DNA, the CDR3 is TGTGCCAGCAGTTTGCCCGGGAACAATCAGCCCCAGCATTTT. Residues: CASSLPGNNQPQHF. Combining the CDR3 with reference TRBV28 and TRBJ1-5 gives the whole variable domain DVKVTQSSRYLVKRTGEKVFLECVQDMDHENMFWYRQDPGLGLRLIYFSYDVKMKEKGDIPEGYSVSREKKERFSLILESASTNQTSMYLCASSLPGNNQPQHFGDGTRLSIL.

This chain joins TRBV5-5 and TRBJ2-7, with D possibly called TRBD1 or TRBD2 (5 bases each). V was clipped by 4 bases and J by 7 bases, with 15 bases between them. Germline V gives CDR1 SGHKS, CDR2 YYEKEE (reference sequence). The CDR3 length is 13 residues. This chain's CDR3 is CASSIDGTGEQYF. CDR3 DNA sequence: TGTGCCAGCAGCATTGACGGGACGGGGGAGCAGTACTTC.

This chain connects TRBV19 to TRBJ1-2; no reliable D call. V was trimmed by 3 bases and J by 8 bases, leaving 16 bases between them. The CDR3 sequence is 14 residues long. CDR1 and CDR2 (germline): LNHDA, SQIVND (reference sequence). CDR3 bases: TGTGCCAGTAGTATTTTAGGCCCAACGGGCGGCTACACCTTC. Its protein product is CASSILGPTGGYTF.

This rearrangement joins TRBV5-1 to TRBJ2-1; 7 nucleotides agree with TRBD2. J lost 6 bases, V lost 4 bases, and 4 bases had no gene match. This CDR3 is built from 13 residues. Germline CDR1 is SGHRS and CDR2 is YFSETQ. CDR3 bases: TGCGCCAGCAGCGGGGGACTAACCAATGAGCAGTTCTTC. This sequence encodes CASSGGLTNEQFF.

This clone was observed once. The V gene is TRBV6-5, the J gene TRBJ1-2; D uncertain. V was cut by 7 bases and J by 7 bases, with 16 bases left in between. The germline V gene has CDR1 MNHEY and CDR2 SVGAGI. This CDR3 is built from 13 residues. CDR3 DNA sequence: TGTGCCAGCACAAGTTCGGTTGATGGTGGCTACACCTTC. Translated: CASTSSVDGGYTF.

The chain carries TRBV6-4 and TRBJ2-1; D perhaps matches TRBD2 (7 bases). Germline CDR1 and CDR2: MRHNA and SNTAGT. The ends were cut back, 4 bases at V and 5 bases at J, with 15 bases in the middle. CDR3 length equals 15 residues. This CDR3 is CASSAGTRGDNEQFF. The CDR3, as DNA: TGTGCCAGCAGTGCCGGGACACGGGGGGACAATGAGCAGTTCTTC.

As regards this clone: Other DNA sequences of this sample code for an identical CDR3. The chain is built from TRBV28 and TRBJ1-5, with unresolved D. V lost 1 base and J 2 bases, leaving 9 bases between the germline ends. The germline gives CDR1 MDHEN, CDR2 SYDVKM. The CDR3 covers 15 residues. Here the CDR3 DNA reads TGTGCCAGCAGTTTATCCCTTAGCGGCAATCAGCCCCAGCATTTT. It translates to CASSLSLSGNQPQHF.